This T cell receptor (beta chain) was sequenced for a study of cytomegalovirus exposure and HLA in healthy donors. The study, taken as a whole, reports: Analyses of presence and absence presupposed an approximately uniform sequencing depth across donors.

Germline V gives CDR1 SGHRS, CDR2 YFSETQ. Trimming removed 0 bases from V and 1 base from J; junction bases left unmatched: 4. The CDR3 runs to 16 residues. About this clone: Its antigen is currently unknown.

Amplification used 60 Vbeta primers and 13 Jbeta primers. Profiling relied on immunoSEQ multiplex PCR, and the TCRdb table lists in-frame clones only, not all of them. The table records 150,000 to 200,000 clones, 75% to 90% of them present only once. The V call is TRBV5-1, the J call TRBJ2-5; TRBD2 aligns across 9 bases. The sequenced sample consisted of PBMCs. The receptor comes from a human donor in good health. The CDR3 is CASSLGLAGIQETQYF. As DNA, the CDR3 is TGCGCCAGCAGCTTGGGGCTAGCGGGGATCCAAGAGACCCAGTACTTC. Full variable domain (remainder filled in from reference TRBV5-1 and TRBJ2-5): KAGVTQTPRYLIKTRGQQVTLSCSPISGHRSVSWYQQTPGQGLQFLFEYFSETQRNKGNFPGRFSGRQFSNSRSEMNVSTLELGDSALYLCASSLGLAGIQETQYFGPGTRLLVL.